A single sample is the source of the 5 T cell receptor beta chains below, sequenced in a study of blood T cell repertoires in COVID-19. Repertoires were generated with immunoSEQ multiplex PCR, while TCRdb's copy carries only in-frame clones and drops some. This table has 130,000 to 150,000 clones, 81% appearing once. Sequenced input: peripheral blood. The receptors come from a human donor with acute or convalescent COVID-19. The donor label of this sample is uncertain.

The chain has TRBV30 and TRBJ1-1, with D tentatively TRBD1 (5 bases). The CDR3 loop spans 15 amino acids. Trimming left V 0 bases short and J 8 bases short, with 19 bases between. In germline, CDR1 is GTSNPN, CDR2 SVGIG (reference sequence). The CDR3 DNA reads as TGTGCCTGGAGTGTACTGGGGCACCAGGATAGGGAAGCTTTCTTT. It is translated as CAWSVLGHQDREAFF.

The J gene is TRBJ2-6, the V gene TRBV9; possibly TRBD1 for D (6 bases). The V gene lost 2 bases and the J gene lost 2 bases, with 11 bases spanning the gap. The germline gives CDR1 SGDLS, CDR2 YYNGEE. The CDR3 loop spans 16 amino acids. CDR3 loop: CASSVTGTTGANVLTF. CDR3 sequence (DNA): TGTGCCAGCAGCGTTACCGGGACAACTGGGGCCAACGTCCTGACTTTC.

This clone was observed a single time. The CDR3 spells CAIHRNSPLHF. In nucleotides, the CDR3 is TGTGCCATCCACAGGAATTCACCCCTCCACTTT. The rearrangement links TRBV7-9 to TRBJ1-6, with a possible D match to TRBD1 (5 bases). Trimming stripped 10 bases from V and 7 bases from J, with 8 bases between. The CDR3 has 11 amino acids. CDR1 SEHNR and CDR2 FQNEAQ come from the germline V gene (reference sequence).

This rearrangement joins TRBV10-1 to TRBJ1-5; D remains unclear. The CDR3 is made up of 16 amino acids. Per germline, CDR1 WNHNN and CDR2 SYGVQD (reference sequence). V was trimmed by 4 bases and J by 4 bases, leaving 17 bases between them. The CDR3: CASSVPTGSLNQPQHF. The CDR3 region has the DNA TGCGCCAGCAGTGTCCCTACCGGTTCCTTAAATCAGCCCCAGCATTTT.

The rearrangement joins TRBV30 to TRBJ2-7, with 7 bases fitting TRBD2. V dropped 5 bases and J dropped 6; count of bases not matched to a gene: 19. The CDR3 sequence is 16 residues long. Germline V CDR1 and CDR2: GTSNPN, SVGIG (reference sequence). CDR3 loop: CAWYAKSGAGSAEQYF. The CDR3 DNA follows: TGTGCCTGGTACGCCAAAAGCGGGGCCGGGTCCGCCGAGCAGTACTTC.